This entry lists 14 T cell receptor beta chains sequenced from one sample in a study of T cell responses to AZD1222 COVID-19 vaccine (dated by TCRdb to the early 2020s). The library was prepared using the immunoSEQ multiplex PCR assay. Entries here come from immuneACCESS through TCRdb and include only in-frame sequences with V and J called. Some clones fail to appear in such tables; in the studies checked, an unresolved V gene covers under half of the shortfall, and the cause of the remainder is unknown. In all, the sample holds around 120,000 clones, and roughly 90% of those were seen once. The ten largest make up around 7.1% of the sample. The time point tag for this specimen amounts to: about 28 days (+/-7) after the second vaccine dose. Specimen: peripheral blood, collected 28 days after the second AZD1222 dose. Every receptor here comes from an adult who received the AZD1222 COVID-19 vaccine.

The chain uses TRBV5-5 and TRBJ2-3, with TRBD2 identical over 7 bases. Trimming removed 0 bases from V and 4 bases from J; junction bases left unmatched: 8. Germline CDR1 and CDR2: SGHKS and YYEKEE (reference sequence). The CDR3 runs to 16 residues. CDR3 in amino acids: CASSLGDYHWADTQYF. CDR3 DNA sequence: TGTGCCAGCAGCTTGGGGGACTACCATTGGGCAGATACGCAGTATTTT. Full variable domain (outside the CDR3, taken from reference TRBV5-5 and TRBJ2-3): DAGVTQSPTHLIKTRGQQVTLRCSPISGHKSVSWYQQVLGQGPQFIFQYYEKEERGRGNFPDRFSARQFPNYSSELNVNALLLGDSALYLCASSLGDYHWADTQYFGPGTRLTVL.

The rearrangement uses TRBV5-1 and TRBJ2-1; 10 nucleotides match TRBD2. The V and J ends lost 4 bases and 10 bases, in that order; junction bases with no gene match: 11. Germline V lookup: CDR1 SGHRS, CDR2 YFSETQ. The CDR3 covers 15 residues. CDR3 sequence (DNA): TGCGCCAGCAGCGAGGGACTAGCGAAGTTTGGGGAGCAGTTCTTC. Translation gives CASSEGLAKFGEQFF.

This clone has a handful of counts. The chain links TRBV30 to TRBJ2-7, with D uncertain. The germline gives CDR1 GTSNPN, CDR2 SVGIG (reference sequence). The V and J ends lost 3 bases and 1 base respectively, with 13 bases between them. The CDR3 runs 14 residues. The DNA of the CDR3 is TGTGCCTGGAGATTGGAGAGGTTATCCTACGAGCAGTACTTC. Residues: CAWRLERLSYEQYF.

The rearrangement links TRBV5-4 to TRBJ2-5; D gene unclear. The V end lost 0 bases, the J end lost 3 bases, and 6 bases lay between the germline ends. CDR1 is SGHNT, CDR2 YYREEE, per germline (reference sequence). The CDR3 has 13 residues. The CDR3 bases are TGTGCCAGCAGCTTGGTTGGGGAAGAGACCCAGTACTTC. Residues: CASSLVGEETQYF.

This chain connects TRBV28 to TRBJ2-5; 9 bases align to TRBD1. The CDR3 extends over 13 amino acids. V shed 6 bases and J 5 bases; nucleotides not matched to a gene: 4. Per germline, CDR1 MDHEN and CDR2 SYDVKM. CDR3 region: CASRQGAGETQYF. The CDR3 coding sequence is TGTGCCAGCAGACAGGGGGCTGGGGAGACCCAGTACTTC.

This chain links TRBV4-1 with TRBJ2-1; TRBD2 is a possible D gene (6 bases). CDR1 and CDR2 from the germline V gene are MGHRA and YSYEKL. The CDR3 extends over 18 amino acids. V lost 3 bases and J 4 bases, leaving 22 bases between the germline ends. The CDR3 loop reads CASSQEWGAREVYNEQFF. The CDR3 nucleotides read TGCGCCAGCAGCCAGGAATGGGGAGCGCGGGAAGTTTACAATGAGCAGTTCTTC.

The chain combines TRBV11-3 with TRBJ2-1; 7 bases are shared with TRBD2. Germline V gene sequence: CDR1 SGHNT, CDR2 YENEEA. The CDR3 has 15 amino acids. With V trimmed by 6 bases and J by 3 bases, 8 bases remained unmatched. The CDR3 nucleotides are TGTGCCAGCAGTCGTGGCGGGAGAGTCTACAATGAGCAGTTCTTC. It codes for CASSRGGRVYNEQFF.

The chain has TRBV12-3 or TRBV12-4 and TRBJ1-1; D not resolved. The germline V and J ends were trimmed by 4 bases and 1 base, with 7 bases remaining between them. The length of the CDR3 is 13 residues. CDR3 loop: CASSWRQNTEAFF. The CDR3 DNA reads as TGTGCCAGCAGTTGGCGACAGAACACTGAAGCTTTCTTT.

The table lists this clone with a count of one. The chain employs TRBV7-2 and TRBJ2-3; no clear D. The CDR3 extends over 12 amino acids. The ends were cut back, 1 base at V and 9 bases at J, with 8 bases in the middle. Germline V gives CDR1 SGHTA, CDR2 FQGNSA. The CDR3 reads CASSLESTTQYF. The DNA for the CDR3 is TGTGCCAGCAGCTTAGAATCCACCACGCAGTATTTT. The full variable domain, completed using reference TRBV7-2 and TRBJ2-3, is GAGVSQSPSNKVTEKGKDVELRCDPISGHTALYWYRQSLGQGLEFLIYFQGNSAPDKSGLPSDRFSAERTGGSVSTLTIQRTQQEDSAVYLCASSLESTTQYFGPGTRLTVL.

CDR3 region: CASSFIGATDTQYF. CDR3 in DNA: TGTGCCAGCAGTTTTATTGGCGCCACAGATACGCAGTATTTT. J is TRBJ2-3 and V is TRBV27; D is uncertain. There are 14 residues in the CDR3. V lost 3 bases and J lost 2, with 9 bases in between. Germline V lookup: CDR1 MNHEY, CDR2 SMNVEV (reference sequence).

V usage is TRBV6-1 and J usage is TRBJ2-7, with 8 bases aligning to TRBD1. The CDR3 consists of 16 residues. With V trimmed by 3 bases and J by 3 bases, 10 bases remained unmatched. Germline V gene data show CDR1 as MNHNS and CDR2 as SASEGT. Written as DNA, the CDR3 is TGTGCCAGCAGTGAGATGTTCGGACAGGGCTACTACGAGCAGTACTTC. Protein sequence: CASSEMFGQGYYEQYF.

The chain employs TRBV2 and TRBJ1-4; the D is unclear. The CDR3 covers 14 residues. Germline values: CDR1 SNHLY, CDR2 FYNNEI. V was shortened by 2 bases and J by 8 bases, with 12 bases between the two germline ends. CDR3 nucleotides: TGTGCCAGCAGTGAAAGATCGGGCGAGGAAAAACTGTTTTTT. The encoded protein is CASSERSGEEKLFF.

The chain combines TRBV18 with TRBJ2-7; possibly TRBD1 for D (5 bases). CDR1 is KGHSH and CDR2 is LQKENI in the germline V gene. Trimming stripped 0 bases from V and 0 bases from J, with 6 bases between. The CDR3 sequence is 14 residues long. CDR3 loop: CASSPPGPSYEQYF. CDR3 sequence (DNA): TGTGCCAGCTCACCACCGGGGCCCTCCTACGAGCAGTACTTC.

The chain couples TRBV28 to TRBJ2-7; 9 nucleotides match TRBD2. J gave up 2 bases and V 5 bases, and 4 bases lay outside the gene matches. Germline V gene data show CDR1 as MDHEN and CDR2 as SYDVKM. This CDR3 spans 14 amino acids. The CDR3, as DNA: TGTGCCAGCAGTCTAGCGGGATCGACCTACGAGCAGTACTTC. It codes for CASSLAGSTYEQYF.